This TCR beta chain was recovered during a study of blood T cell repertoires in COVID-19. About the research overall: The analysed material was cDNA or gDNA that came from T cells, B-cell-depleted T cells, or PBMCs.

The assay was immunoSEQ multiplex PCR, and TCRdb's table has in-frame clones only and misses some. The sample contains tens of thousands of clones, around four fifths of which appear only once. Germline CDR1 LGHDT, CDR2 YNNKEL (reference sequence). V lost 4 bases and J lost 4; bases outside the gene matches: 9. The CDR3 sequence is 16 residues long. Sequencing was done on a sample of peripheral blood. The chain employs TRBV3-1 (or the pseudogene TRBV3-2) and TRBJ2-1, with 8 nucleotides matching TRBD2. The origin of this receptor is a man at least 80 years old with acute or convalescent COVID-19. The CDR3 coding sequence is TGTGCCAGCAGCCTTGTTGCGGGGGGAGGGTACAATGAGCAGTTCTTC. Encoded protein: CASSLVAGGGYNEQFF.